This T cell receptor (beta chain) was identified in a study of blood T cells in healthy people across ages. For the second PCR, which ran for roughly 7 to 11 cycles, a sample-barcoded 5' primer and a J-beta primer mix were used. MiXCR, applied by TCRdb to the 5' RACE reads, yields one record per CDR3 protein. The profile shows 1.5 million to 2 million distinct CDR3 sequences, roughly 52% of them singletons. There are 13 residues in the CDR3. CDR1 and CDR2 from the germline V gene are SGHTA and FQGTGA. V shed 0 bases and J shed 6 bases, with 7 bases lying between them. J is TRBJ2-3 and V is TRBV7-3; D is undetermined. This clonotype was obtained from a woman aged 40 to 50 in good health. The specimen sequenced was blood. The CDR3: CASSLTLADTQYF. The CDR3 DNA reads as TGTGCCAGCAGCTTAACTTTGGCGGATACGCAGTATTTT.